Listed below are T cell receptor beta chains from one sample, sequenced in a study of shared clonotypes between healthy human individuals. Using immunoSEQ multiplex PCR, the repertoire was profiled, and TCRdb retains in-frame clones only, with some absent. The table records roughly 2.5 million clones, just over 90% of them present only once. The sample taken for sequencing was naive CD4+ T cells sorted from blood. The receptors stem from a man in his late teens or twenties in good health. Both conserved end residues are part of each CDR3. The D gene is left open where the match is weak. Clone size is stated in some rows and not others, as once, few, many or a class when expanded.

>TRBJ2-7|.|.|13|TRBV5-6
TGTGCCAGCAGCTTGGTCAAGGGCAACGAGCAGTACTTC
CASSLVKGNEQYF
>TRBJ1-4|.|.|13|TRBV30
TGTGCCTGGAGCCGGGACATTTATGAAAAACTGTTTTTT
CAWSRDIYEKLFF
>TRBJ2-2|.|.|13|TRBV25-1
TGTGCCAGCCGGGACGCGCGTCCCGGGGAGCTGTTTTTT
CASRDARPGELFF
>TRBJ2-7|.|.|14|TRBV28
TGTGCCAGCACACGAGATTCCCGCTCCTACGAGCAGTACTTC
CASTRDSRSYEQYF
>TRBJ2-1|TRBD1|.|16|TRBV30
TGTGCCTGGAGTACCGGAGACAGGGGATTTGGGGATGAGCAGTTCTTC
CAWSTGDRGFGDEQFF
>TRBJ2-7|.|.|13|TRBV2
TGTGCCAGCGCCTCTAGAGGGTCCTACGAGCAGTACTTC
CASASRGSYEQYF
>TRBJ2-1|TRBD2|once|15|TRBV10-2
TGCGCCAGCAGTGTAGCGGCGGGGGTTTACAATGAGCAGTTCTTC
CASSVAAGVYNEQFF
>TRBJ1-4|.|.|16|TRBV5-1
TGCGCCAGCAGCTTGGACAGGGTGGTTGCTAATGAAAAACTGTTTTTT
CASSLDRVVANEKLFF
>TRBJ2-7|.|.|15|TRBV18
TGTGCCAGCTCACCCGGGGCTAGCGAGTCCTACGAGCAGTACTTC
CASSPGASESYEQYF
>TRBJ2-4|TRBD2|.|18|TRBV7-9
TGTGCCAGCAGCTTAGCCGGTCTCGAGACTAGCGGGAGGGACATTCAGTACTTC
CASSLAGLETSGRDIQYF
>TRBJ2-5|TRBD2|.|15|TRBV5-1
TGCGCCAGCAGCTTTGGGCTAGCGGGGGCAGAGACCCAGTACTTC
CASSFGLAGAETQYF
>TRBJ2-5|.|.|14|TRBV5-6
TGTGCCAGCAGCTTGGCCGGGACCCAAGAGACCCAGTACTTC
CASSLAGTQETQYF
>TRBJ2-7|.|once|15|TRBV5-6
TGTGCCAGCAGCTCCCTGGGGCTCAGCTCCTACGAGCAGTACTTC
CASSSLGLSSYEQYF
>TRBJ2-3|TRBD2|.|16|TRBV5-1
TGCGCCAGCAGCTTGCGCCTAGCGGGGAGCACAGATACGCAGTATTTT
CASSLRLAGSTDTQYF
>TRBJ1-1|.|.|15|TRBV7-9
TGTGCCAGCAGCTTAGGTGGCGGGACGGCTGGTGAAGCTTTCTTT
CASSLGGGTAGEAFF
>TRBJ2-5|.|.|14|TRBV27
TGTGCCAGCAGCCAAGGGAACCTGCAAGAGACCCAGTACTTC
CASSQGNLQETQYF
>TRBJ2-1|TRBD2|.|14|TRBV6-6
TGTGCCAGCAGCCCCGGGACTAGCTCTGTCAGGCAGTTCTTC
CASSPGTSSVRQFF
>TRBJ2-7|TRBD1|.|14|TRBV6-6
TGTGCCAGCAGTCCCCCGGGACAGAGGGACGAGCAGTACTTC
CASSPPGQRDEQYF
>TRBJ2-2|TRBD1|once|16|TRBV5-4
TGTGCCAGCAGCGGGCGACAGGGGGATTACACCGGGGAGCTGTTTTTT
CASSGRQGDYTGELFF
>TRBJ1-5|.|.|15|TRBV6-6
TGTGCCAGCAGTCCCCGGGAGGGGGGCTTTCAGCCCCAGCATTTT
CASSPREGGFQPQHF
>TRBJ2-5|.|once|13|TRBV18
TGTGCCAGCTCACAAGGCCTCCAAGAGACCCAGTACTTC
CASSQGLQETQYF
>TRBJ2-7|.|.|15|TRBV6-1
TGTGCCATCACCCCGGGTCAGGTTCCCCGGCGCGAGCAGTACTTC
CAITPGQVPRREQYF
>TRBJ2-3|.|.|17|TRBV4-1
TGCGCCAGCAGCCAGCATTCGACAGGAGCCCTCGGAGATACGCAGTATTTT
CASSQHSTGALGDTQYF
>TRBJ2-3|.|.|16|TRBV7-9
TGTGCCAGCAGCTTCTCCTATAACTCAATAATCGATACGCAGTATTTT
CASSFSYNSIIDTQYF
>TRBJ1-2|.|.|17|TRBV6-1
TGTGCCAGCAGTGAACGGGGCAGGGGAATAGCTAACTATGGCTACACCTTC
CASSERGRGIANYGYTF
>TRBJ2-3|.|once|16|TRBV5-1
TGCGCCAGCAGCTTGGTCAAGGGGGGGCCCACAGATACGCAGTATTTT
CASSLVKGGPTDTQYF
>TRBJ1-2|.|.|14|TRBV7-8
TGTGCCAGCAGCTCGCCGACAGGAGGTTATGGCTACACCTTC
CASSSPTGGYGYTF